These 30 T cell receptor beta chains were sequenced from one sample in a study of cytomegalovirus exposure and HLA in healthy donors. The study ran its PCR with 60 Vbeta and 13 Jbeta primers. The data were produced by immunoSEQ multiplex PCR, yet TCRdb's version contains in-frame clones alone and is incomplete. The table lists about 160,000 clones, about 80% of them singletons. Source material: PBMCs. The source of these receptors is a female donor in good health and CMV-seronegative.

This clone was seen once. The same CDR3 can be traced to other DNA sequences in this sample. CDR3 nucleotides: TGCGCCAGCAGCTTGGGACAGATAACCGGGGAGCTGTTTTTT. Encoded protein: CASSLGQITGELFF. This rearrangement joins TRBV5-1 to TRBJ2-2, with D possibly being TRBD1 (5 bases). The CDR3 is 14 amino acids. V lost 0 bases to trimming and J lost 5 bases, with 8 bases between them. Germline CDR1 is SGHRS and CDR2 is YFSETQ.

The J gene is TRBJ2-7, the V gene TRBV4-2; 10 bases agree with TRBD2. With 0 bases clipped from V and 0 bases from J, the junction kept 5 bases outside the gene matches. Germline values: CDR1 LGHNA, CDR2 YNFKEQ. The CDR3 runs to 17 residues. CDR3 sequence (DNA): TGTGCCAGCAGCCAAGAGTCGGGACTAGCGTTCTCCTACGAGCAGTACTTC. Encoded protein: CASSQESGLAFSYEQYF.

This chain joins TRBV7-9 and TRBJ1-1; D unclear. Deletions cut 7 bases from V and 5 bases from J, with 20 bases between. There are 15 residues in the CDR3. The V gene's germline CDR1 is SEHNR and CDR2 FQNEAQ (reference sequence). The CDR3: CASTSNTVRGTEAFF. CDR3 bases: TGTGCCAGCACCTCAAACACGGTGAGAGGGACTGAAGCTTTCTTT.

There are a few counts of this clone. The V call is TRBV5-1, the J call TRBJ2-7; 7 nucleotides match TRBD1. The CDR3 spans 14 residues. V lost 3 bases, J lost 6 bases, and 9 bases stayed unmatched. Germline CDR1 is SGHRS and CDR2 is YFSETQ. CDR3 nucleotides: TGCGCCAGCAGCTCGGACAGGACCCCGGTCGAGCAGTACTTC. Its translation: CASSSDRTPVEQYF. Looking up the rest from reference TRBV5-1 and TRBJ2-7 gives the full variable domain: KAGVTQTPRYLIKTRGQQVTLSCSPISGHRSVSWYQQTPGQGLQFLFEYFSETQRNKGNFPGRFSGRQFSNSRSEMNVSTLELGDSALYLCASSSDRTPVEQYFGPGTRLTVT.

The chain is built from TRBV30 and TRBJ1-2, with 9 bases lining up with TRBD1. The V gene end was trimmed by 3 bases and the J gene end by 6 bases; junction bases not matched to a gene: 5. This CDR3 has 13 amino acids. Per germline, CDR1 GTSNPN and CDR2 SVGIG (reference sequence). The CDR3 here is CAWRDRGGNGYTF. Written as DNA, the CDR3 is TGTGCCTGGAGAGACAGGGGGGGAAATGGCTACACCTTC.

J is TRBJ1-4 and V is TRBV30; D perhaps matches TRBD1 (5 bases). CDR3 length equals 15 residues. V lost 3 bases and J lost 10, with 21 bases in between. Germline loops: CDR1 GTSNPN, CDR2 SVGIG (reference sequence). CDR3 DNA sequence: TGTGCCTGGAGCCCCGGAGGGGAACAAGGCCCAAAACTGTTTTTT. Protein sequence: CAWSPGGEQGPKLFF.

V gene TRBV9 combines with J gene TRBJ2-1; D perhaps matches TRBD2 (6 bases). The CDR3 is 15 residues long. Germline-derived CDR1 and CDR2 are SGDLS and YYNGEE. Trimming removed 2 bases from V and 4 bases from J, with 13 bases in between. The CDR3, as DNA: TGTGCCAGCAGCGTCGGAATAGCGGCGTACAATGAGCAGTTCTTC. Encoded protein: CASSVGIAAYNEQFF.

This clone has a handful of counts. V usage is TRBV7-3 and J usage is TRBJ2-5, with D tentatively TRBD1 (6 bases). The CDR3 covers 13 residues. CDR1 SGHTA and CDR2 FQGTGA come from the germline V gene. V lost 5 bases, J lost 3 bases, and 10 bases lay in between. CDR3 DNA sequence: TGTGCCAGCAGCGCACAGGGAGAAGAGACCCAGTACTTC. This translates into CASSAQGEETQYF.

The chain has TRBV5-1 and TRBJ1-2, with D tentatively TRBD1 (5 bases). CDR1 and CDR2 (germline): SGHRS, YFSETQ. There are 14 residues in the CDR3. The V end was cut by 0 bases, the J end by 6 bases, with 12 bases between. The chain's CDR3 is CASSLDTGVNGYTF. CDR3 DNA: TGCGCCAGCAGCTTGGACACAGGAGTGAATGGCTACACCTTC.

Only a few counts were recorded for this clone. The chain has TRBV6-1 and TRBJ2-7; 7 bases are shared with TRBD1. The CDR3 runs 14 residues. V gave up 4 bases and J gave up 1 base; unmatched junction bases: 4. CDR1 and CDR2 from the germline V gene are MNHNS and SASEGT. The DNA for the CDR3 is TGTGCCAGCAGTGGAAGGGGGCAATCCTACGAGCAGTACTTC. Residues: CASSGRGQSYEQYF.

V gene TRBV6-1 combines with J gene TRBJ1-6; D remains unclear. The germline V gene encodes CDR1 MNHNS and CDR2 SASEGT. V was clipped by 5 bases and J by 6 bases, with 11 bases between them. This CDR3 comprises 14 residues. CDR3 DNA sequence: TGTGCCAGCAGTTTGGCAGGAAGTAATTCACCCCTCCACTTT. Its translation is CASSLAGSNSPLHF.

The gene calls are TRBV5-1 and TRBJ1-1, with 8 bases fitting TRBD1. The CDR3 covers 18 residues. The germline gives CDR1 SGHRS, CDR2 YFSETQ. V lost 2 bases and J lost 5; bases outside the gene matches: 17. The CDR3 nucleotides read TGCGCCAGCAGCTTAACACCGGGACAGGAGATCCACCGAACTGAAGCTTTCTTT. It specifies CASSLTPGQEIHRTEAFF.

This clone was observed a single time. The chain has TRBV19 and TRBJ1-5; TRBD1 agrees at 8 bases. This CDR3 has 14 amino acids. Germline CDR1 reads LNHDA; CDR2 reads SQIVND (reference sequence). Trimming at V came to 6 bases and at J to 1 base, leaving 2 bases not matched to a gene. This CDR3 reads CASSYRGSNQPQHF. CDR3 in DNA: TGTGCCAGTAGCTACAGGGGGAGCAATCAGCCCCAGCATTTT. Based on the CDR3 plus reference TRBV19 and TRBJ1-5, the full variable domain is DGGITQSPKYLFRKEGQNVTLSCEQNLNHDAMYWYRQDPGQGLRLIYYSQIVNDFQKGDIAEGYSVSREKKESFPLTVTSAQKNPTAFYLCASSYRGSNQPQHFGDGTRLSIL.

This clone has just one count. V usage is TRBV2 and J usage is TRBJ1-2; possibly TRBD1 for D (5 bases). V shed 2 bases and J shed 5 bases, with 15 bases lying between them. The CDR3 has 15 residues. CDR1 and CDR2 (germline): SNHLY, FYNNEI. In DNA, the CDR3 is TGTGCCAGCAGTGAATACACAGGCGGAGGGTATGGCTACACCTTC. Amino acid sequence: CASSEYTGGGYGYTF.

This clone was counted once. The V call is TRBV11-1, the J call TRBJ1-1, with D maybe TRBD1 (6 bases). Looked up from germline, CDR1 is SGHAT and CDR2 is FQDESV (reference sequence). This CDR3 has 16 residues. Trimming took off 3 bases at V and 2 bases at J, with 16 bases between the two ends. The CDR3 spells CASSFGQILRNTEAFF. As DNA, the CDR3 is TGTGCCAGCAGCTTTGGACAGATCCTTAGAAACACTGAAGCTTTCTTT. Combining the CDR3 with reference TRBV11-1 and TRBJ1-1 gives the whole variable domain EAEVAQSPRYKITEKSQAVAFWCDPISGHATLYWYRQILGQGPELLVQFQDESVVDDSQLPKDRFSAERLKGVDSTLKIQPAELGDSAMYLCASSFGQILRNTEAFFGQGTRLTVV.

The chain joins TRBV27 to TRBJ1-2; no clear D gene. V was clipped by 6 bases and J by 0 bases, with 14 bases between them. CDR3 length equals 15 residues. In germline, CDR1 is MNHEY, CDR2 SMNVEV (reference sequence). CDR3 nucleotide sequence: TGTGCCAGCAGCCAGGTCCCTCTTGCTAACTATGGCTACACCTTC. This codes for CASSQVPLANYGYTF.

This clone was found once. The CDR3, as DNA: TGTGCCAGCAGTGAAGGGGCAGGGTTGACTGGGGCCAACGTCCTGACTTTC. Its translation is CASSEGAGLTGANVLTF. V is TRBV6-1 and J is TRBJ2-6; D may be TRBD1 (5 bases). Germline CDR1 MNHNS, CDR2 SASEGT. The CDR3 sequence is 17 residues long. V lost 1 base and J 2 bases, leaving 12 bases between the germline ends.

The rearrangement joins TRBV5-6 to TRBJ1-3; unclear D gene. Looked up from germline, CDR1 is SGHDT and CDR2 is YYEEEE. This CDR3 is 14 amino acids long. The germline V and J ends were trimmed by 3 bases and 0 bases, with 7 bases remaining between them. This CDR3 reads CASSSWPSGNTIYF. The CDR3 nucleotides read TGTGCCAGCAGCTCTTGGCCCTCTGGAAACACCATATATTTT.

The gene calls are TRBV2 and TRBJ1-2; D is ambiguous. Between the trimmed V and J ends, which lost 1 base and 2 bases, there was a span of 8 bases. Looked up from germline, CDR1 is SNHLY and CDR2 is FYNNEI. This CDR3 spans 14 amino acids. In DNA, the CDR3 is TGTGCCAGCAGTGAAGGCCGGTCCAACTATGGCTACACCTTC. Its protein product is CASSEGRSNYGYTF.

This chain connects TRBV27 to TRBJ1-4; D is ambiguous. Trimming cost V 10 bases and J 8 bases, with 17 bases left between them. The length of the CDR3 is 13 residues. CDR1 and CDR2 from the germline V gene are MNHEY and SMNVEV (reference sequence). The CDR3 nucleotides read TGTGCCACTCGGAGGAGGTCGGGAGAAAAACTGTTTTTT. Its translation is CATRRRSGEKLFF.

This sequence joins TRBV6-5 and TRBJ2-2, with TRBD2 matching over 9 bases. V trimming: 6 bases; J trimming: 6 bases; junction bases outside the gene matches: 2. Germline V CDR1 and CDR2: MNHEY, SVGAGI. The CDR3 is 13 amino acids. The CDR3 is CASRPSGAGELFF. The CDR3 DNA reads TGTGCCAGCAGACCTAGCGGGGCCGGGGAGCTGTTTTTT.

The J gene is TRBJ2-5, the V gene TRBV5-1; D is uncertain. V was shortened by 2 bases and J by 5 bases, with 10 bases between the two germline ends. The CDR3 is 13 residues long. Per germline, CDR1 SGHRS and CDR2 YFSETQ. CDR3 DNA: TGCGCCAGCAGCTTCGAGGTGCGCGAGACCCAGTACTTC. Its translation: CASSFEVRETQYF.

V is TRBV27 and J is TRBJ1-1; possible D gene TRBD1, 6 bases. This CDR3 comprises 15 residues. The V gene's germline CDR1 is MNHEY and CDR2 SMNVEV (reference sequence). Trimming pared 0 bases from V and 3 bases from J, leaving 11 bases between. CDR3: CASSLSRQGHTEAFF. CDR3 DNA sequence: TGTGCCAGCAGTTTATCTAGGCAGGGGCACACTGAAGCTTTCTTT.

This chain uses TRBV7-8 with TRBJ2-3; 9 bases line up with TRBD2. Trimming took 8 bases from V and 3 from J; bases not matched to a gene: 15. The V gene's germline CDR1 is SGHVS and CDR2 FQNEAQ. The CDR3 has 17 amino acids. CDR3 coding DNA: TGTGCCAGCCGCATGGCCCGGCTAGCGGGAAAAACAGATACGCAGTATTTT. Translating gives CASRMARLAGKTDTQYF.

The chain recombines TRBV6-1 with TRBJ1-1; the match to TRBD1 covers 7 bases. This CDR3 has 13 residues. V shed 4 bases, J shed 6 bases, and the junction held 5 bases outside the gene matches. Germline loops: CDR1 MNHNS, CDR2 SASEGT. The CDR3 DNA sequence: TGTGCCAGCAGTGCGACAGGGTATGCTGAAGCTTTCTTT. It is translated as CASSATGYAEAFF.

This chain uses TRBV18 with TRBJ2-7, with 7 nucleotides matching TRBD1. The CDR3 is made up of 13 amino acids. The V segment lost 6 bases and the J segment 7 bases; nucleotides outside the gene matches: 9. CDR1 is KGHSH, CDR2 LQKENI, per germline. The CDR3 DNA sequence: TGTGCCAGCTCGACAGGGAAAACGGGGGAGCAGTACTTC. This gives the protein CASSTGKTGEQYF.

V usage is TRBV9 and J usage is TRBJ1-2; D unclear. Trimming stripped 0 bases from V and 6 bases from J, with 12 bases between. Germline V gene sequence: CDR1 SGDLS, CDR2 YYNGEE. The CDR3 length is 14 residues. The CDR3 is CASSVDPRHHGYTF. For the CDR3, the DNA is TGTGCCAGCAGCGTAGACCCGCGCCACCATGGCTACACCTTC.

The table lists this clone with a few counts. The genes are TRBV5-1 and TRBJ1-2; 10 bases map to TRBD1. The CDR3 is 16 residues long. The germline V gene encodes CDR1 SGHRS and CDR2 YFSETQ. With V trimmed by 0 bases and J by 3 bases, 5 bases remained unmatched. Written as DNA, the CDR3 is TGCGCCAGCAGCTTGGGAGCGGGACAGGGGTACTATGGCTACACCTTC. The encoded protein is CASSLGAGQGYYGYTF.

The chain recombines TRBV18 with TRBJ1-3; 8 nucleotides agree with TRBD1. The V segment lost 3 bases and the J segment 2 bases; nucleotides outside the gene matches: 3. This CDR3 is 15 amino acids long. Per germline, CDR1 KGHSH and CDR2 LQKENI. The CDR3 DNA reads TGTGCCAGCTCACCCCAACAGGGGGCTGGAAACACCATATATTTT. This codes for CASSPQQGAGNTIYF.

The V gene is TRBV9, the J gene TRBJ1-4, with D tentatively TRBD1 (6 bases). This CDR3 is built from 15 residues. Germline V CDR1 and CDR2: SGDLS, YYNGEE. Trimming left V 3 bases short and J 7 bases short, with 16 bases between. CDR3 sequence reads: CASSGNPGQGEKLFF. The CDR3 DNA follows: TGTGCCAGCAGCGGGAATCCGGGACAAGGTGAAAAACTGTTTTTT.